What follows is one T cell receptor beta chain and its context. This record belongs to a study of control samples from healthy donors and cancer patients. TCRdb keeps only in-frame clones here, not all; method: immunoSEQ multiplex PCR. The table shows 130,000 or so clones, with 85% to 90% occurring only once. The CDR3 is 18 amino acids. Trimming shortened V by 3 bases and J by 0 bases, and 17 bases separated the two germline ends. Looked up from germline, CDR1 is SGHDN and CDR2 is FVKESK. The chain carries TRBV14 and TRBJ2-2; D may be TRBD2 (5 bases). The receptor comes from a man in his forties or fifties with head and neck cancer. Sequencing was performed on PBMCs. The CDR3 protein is CASSHRPGNKSNTGELFF. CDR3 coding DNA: TGTGCCAGCAGCCATCGCCCGGGAAACAAGTCGAACACCGGGGAGCTGTTTTTT.